Presented here are 19 T cell receptor beta chains from one specimen sequenced in a study of beta chain features in type 1 diabetes. The whole isolated RNA underwent reverse transcription, so sequencing captured expressed TCRB transcripts. Data came from immunoSEQ multiplex PCR; TCRdb stores just in-frame clones and leaves some out. This sample has about 150,000 clones; 7% to 9.5% occur once, and the top ten carry 0.7%. The antigens for these receptors are not known. General study findings and limits: There was a moderate but significant shortening of TCRB CDR3s in all four CD4+ subsets of Type 1 diabetes patients.

Sequenced sample: central memory CD4+ T cells from blood. These receptors came from a woman aged 30 to 39 with type 1 diabetes.

About this clone: This clone may be a read error of a much larger clone one base away. The same CDR3 also results from other DNA sequences found in this sample. The rearrangement joins TRBV14 to TRBJ1-1; no clear D. This CDR3 contains 13 residues. Trimming pared 4 bases from V and 1 base from J, leaving 7 bases between. Looked up from germline, CDR1 is SGHDN and CDR2 is FVKESK. The CDR3 nucleotides read TGTGCCAGCAGCCGAAACAGGAACACTGAAGCTTTCTTT. Its translation is CASSRNRNTEAFF.

This clone was seen only a few times. V and J are TRBV7-9 and TRBJ2-1; 9 nucleotides line up with TRBD1. Losses at the gene ends were 5 bases for V and 6 bases for J; bases not matched to a gene: 8. CDR1 and CDR2 from the germline V gene are SEHNR and FQNEAQ (reference sequence). This CDR3 is built from 15 residues. CDR3: CASSPGTGRANEQFF. Here the CDR3 DNA reads TGTGCCAGCAGCCCCGGGACAGGGAGGGCCAATGAGCAGTTCTTC.

This chain connects TRBV19 to TRBJ1-5; TRBD1 matches 7 bases. After removal of 4 bases from V and 4 bases from J, the junction contained 7 bases not matched to a gene. Per germline, CDR1 LNHDA and CDR2 SQIVND (reference sequence). The CDR3 consists of 15 residues. The CDR3 DNA reads as TGTGCCAGTAGTAATGACAGGGCTAGGAATCAGCCCCAGCATTTT. Residues: CASSNDRARNQPQHF.

This clone was counted a few times. CDR3 loop: CASRRDRVRISNTEAFF. The CDR3 bases are TGTGCCAGCAGACGGGACAGGGTGCGGATCTCCAACACTGAAGCTTTCTTT. The chain couples TRBV11-2 to TRBJ1-1; 9 positions match TRBD1. J was trimmed by 2 bases and V by 6 bases; bases with no gene match: 13. Germline loops: CDR1 SGHAT, CDR2 FQNNGV. CDR3 length: 17 amino acids.

The chain couples TRBV7-2 to TRBJ2-1; 7 nucleotides line up with TRBD2. Germline V gene sequence: CDR1 SGHTA, CDR2 FQGNSA. The J segment lost 6 bases and the V segment lost 6 bases, leaving 8 bases of the junction unmatched. The CDR3 has 14 amino acids. The CDR3 DNA is TGTGCCAGCAGTCAGAGCGGGATTCGCAATGAGCAGTTCTTC. Its protein is CASSQSGIRNEQFF.

This clone turned up a few times. The rearrangement uses TRBV9 and TRBJ2-3; tentatively, D is TRBD2 (5 bases). CDR3 length equals 14 residues. The ends were cut back, 4 bases at V and 3 bases at J, with 12 bases in the middle. CDR1 is SGDLS, CDR2 YYNGEE, per germline. CDR3 nucleotide sequence: TGTGCCAGCAGCCCATGGACGGGGACAGATACGCAGTATTTT. Translating it yields CASSPWTGTDTQYF.

The rearrangement uses TRBV27 and TRBJ2-3; 12 bases fit TRBD2. The CDR3 consists of 18 residues. Germline V gene data show CDR1 as MNHEY and CDR2 as SMNVEV (reference sequence). V lost 5 bases to trimming and J lost 0 bases; unmatched junction nucleotides: 9. CDR3 in amino acids: CASSPRTSGVTSTDTQYF. CDR3 sequence (DNA): TGTGCCAGCAGTCCCCGGACTAGCGGGGTAACTAGCACAGATACGCAGTATTTT.

The chain recombines TRBV25-1 with TRBJ2-7; D possibly corresponds to TRBD1 (5 bases). The CDR3 length is 14 residues. Germline CDR1 MGHDK, CDR2 SYGVNS. With 2 bases removed from V and 6 bases from J, the gap between germline ends came to 14 bases. The CDR3 DNA is TGTGCCAGCAGTGAAAGCCTACAGGTAGGCGAGCAGTACTTC. Translating gives CASSESLQVGEQYF.

V is TRBV19 and J is TRBJ2-7, with D tentatively TRBD2 (6 bases). Trimming left V 4 bases short and J 0 bases short, with 19 bases between. In germline, CDR1 is LNHDA, CDR2 SQIVND (reference sequence). The CDR3 totals 17 residues. Written as DNA, the CDR3 is TGTGCCAGTAGTAAAAAACCGGCCGGACTATTCTCCTACGAGCAGTACTTC. Translating gives CASSKKPAGLFSYEQYF.

The J gene is TRBJ2-1, the V gene TRBV25-1; 11 bases align to TRBD2. Germline assignment: CDR1 MGHDK and CDR2 SYGVNS. V shed 8 bases and J 9 bases; nucleotides not matched to a gene: 9. The CDR3 is 14 amino acids. The CDR3 protein is CASRSSTSGVEQFF. For the CDR3, the DNA is TGTGCCAGCCGCTCTTCGACTAGCGGGGTTGAGCAGTTCTTC.

This clone came up a few times. The chain has TRBV7-9 and TRBJ1-1, with D uncertain. Trimming left V 5 bases short and J 0 bases short, with 13 bases between. CDR3 length equals 15 residues. In germline, CDR1 is SEHNR, CDR2 FQNEAQ (reference sequence). CDR3 bases: TGTGCCAGCAGCGCACCCCGCGTCTTGAACACTGAAGCTTTCTTT. This encodes CASSAPRVLNTEAFF.

The table lists this clone with a few counts. The chain carries TRBV7-8 and TRBJ1-4; D not resolved. The CDR3 has 14 residues. Germline values: CDR1 SGHVS, CDR2 FQNEAQ. V was pared by 5 bases and J by 4 bases, with 11 bases between. CDR3 sequence: CASSLAGINEKLFF. CDR3 nucleotides: TGTGCCAGCAGCCTGGCGGGGATTAATGAAAAACTGTTTTTT.

This clone was observed a handful of times. V gene TRBV25-1 combines with J gene TRBJ2-7; 9 bases map to TRBD1. J gave up 2 bases and V 1 base, and 3 bases lay outside the gene matches. Germline CDR1 MGHDK, CDR2 SYGVNS. The CDR3 is 15 amino acids. CDR3 region: CASSELTGGAYEQYF. The CDR3, as DNA: TGTGCCAGCAGTGAATTGACAGGGGGGGCCTACGAGCAGTACTTC.

The chain employs TRBV5-1 and TRBJ2-1; TRBD2 matches 9 bases. V lost 6 bases to trimming and J lost 3 bases; unmatched junction nucleotides: 7. Germline CDR1 is SGHRS and CDR2 is YFSETQ. This CDR3 has 15 residues. CDR3 in DNA: TGCGCCAGCAAGTTCGATAGCGGGGGCTACAATGAGCAGTTCTTC. This gives the protein CASKFDSGGYNEQFF.

This clone was seen only a few times. This chain links TRBV29-1 with TRBJ2-1; 10 bases are shared with TRBD2. Germline assignment: CDR1 SQVTM and CDR2 ANQGSEA. The V segment lost 3 bases and the J segment 7 bases; nucleotides outside the gene matches: 18. This CDR3 has 18 residues. CDR3 amino acids: CSVDTPRLTSGERNEQFF. DNA for the CDR3: TGCAGCGTTGACACCCCACGTCTTACTAGCGGGGAGAGGAATGAGCAGTTCTTC.

The V call is TRBV7-6, the J call TRBJ2-7, with D perhaps matching TRBD1 (6 bases). Trimming pared 5 bases from V and 6 bases from J, leaving 14 bases between. The germline V gene has CDR1 SGHVS and CDR2 FNYEAQ. The CDR3 is 13 residues long. CDR3 in amino acids: CASSTQTGSEQYF. CDR3 DNA sequence: TGTGCCAGCAGCACCCAAACAGGGTCCGAGCAGTACTTC.

This chain uses TRBV30 with TRBJ2-7; no definite D call. Germline CDR1 is GTSNPN and CDR2 is SVGIG (reference sequence). Deletions cut 7 bases from V and 3 bases from J, with 16 bases between. The CDR3 length is 13 residues. CDR3 nucleotide sequence: TGTGCCTCCTCCTTGGCAGGAATCTACGAGCAGTACTTC. Translation: CASSLAGIYEQYF.

V usage is TRBV6-1 and J usage is TRBJ1-2; a possible D gene is TRBD1 (5 bases). The CDR3 contains 13 residues. CDR1 and CDR2 (germline): MNHNS, SASEGT. The V end lost 7 bases, the J end lost 4 bases, and 13 bases lay between the germline ends. Here the CDR3 reads CASKADSTYGYTF. The DNA for the CDR3 is TGTGCCAGCAAGGCAGACAGCACCTATGGCTACACCTTC.

This clone was detected only a few times. The chain employs TRBV5-1 and TRBJ1-1; 7 bases align to TRBD1. V lost 4 bases to trimming and J lost 4 bases; unmatched junction nucleotides: 7. Germline V gene data show CDR1 as SGHRS and CDR2 as YFSETQ. The CDR3 consists of 14 residues. This CDR3 reads CASSMTGRSTEAFF. The CDR3 DNA follows: TGCGCCAGCAGCATGACAGGGAGGAGCACTGAAGCTTTCTTT.